Presented here are 3 T cell receptor beta chains from one specimen sequenced in a study of OX40 agonist ivuxolimab in advanced cancers. The library relied on the immunoSEQ multiplex PCR assay. The table was pulled from immuneACCESS by TCRdb, which kept in-frame rearrangements only. Such tables lose some clones; where checked, under half of the loss comes from unresolved V genes, and the rest has no known cause. For this sample there are 65,000 or so clones; around 88% appear just once. The ten largest clones add up to under 0.8% of the sample. The starting material was CD4+ or CD8+ T cells sorted from blood, obtained in a trial of the OX40 agonist ivuxolimab. The receptors originated from an adult with an advanced solid tumor such as melanoma, head and neck, liver or kidney cancer.

The chain couples TRBV10-3 to TRBJ1-1; 11 nucleotides align to TRBD1. This CDR3 is 15 amino acids long. From germline, CDR1 is ENHRY and CDR2 SYGVKD. With 4 bases clipped from V and 4 bases from J, the junction kept 5 bases outside the gene matches. The CDR3 DNA reads TGTGCCATCAGTGTCGGGACAGGGGGAGGCACTGAAGCTTTCTTT. It encodes CAISVGTGGGTEAFF.

This chain uses TRBV20-1 with TRBJ2-1, with D possibly being TRBD1 (6 bases). CDR3 length: 11 amino acids. Germline V gives CDR1 DFQATT, CDR2 SNEGSKA (reference sequence). Trimming pared 5 bases from V and 6 bases from J, leaving 8 bases between. CDR3: CSASDSNEQFF. The CDR3 nucleotides read TGCAGTGCTTCGGACAGCAATGAGCAGTTCTTC.

V usage is TRBV5-8 and J usage is TRBJ1-5; 7 bases are a match to TRBD1. Germline V lookup: CDR1 SGHTS, CDR2 YDEGEE. The J segment lost 0 bases and the V segment lost 2 bases, leaving 8 bases of the junction unmatched. This CDR3 contains 17 residues. The DNA for the CDR3 is TGTGCCAGCAGCTTACAGACAGGGTCATATAGCAATCAGCCCCAGCATTTT. Its translation: CASSLQTGSYSNQPQHF.